These 20 T cell receptor beta chains were all obtained from the same sample, sequenced in a study of OX40 agonist ivuxolimab in advanced cancers. Data came from immunoSEQ multiplex PCR; TCRdb stores just in-frame clones and leaves some out. The table records tens of thousands of clones, roughly 91% of them present only once. The source was CD4+ or CD8+ T cells sorted from blood, collected in a trial of the OX40 agonist ivuxolimab. The receptors originated from an adult with an advanced solid tumor such as melanoma, head and neck, liver or kidney cancer.

This rearrangement joins TRBV19 to TRBJ2-3; D remains ambiguous. The CDR3 is 13 amino acids. The germline V gene encodes CDR1 LNHDA and CDR2 SQIVND (reference sequence). V shed 6 bases and J shed 4 bases, with 11 bases lying between them. The CDR3 nucleotides are TGTGCCAGTAGCACTGGTTTAGCAGATACGCAGTATTTT. Amino acid sequence: CASSTGLADTQYF. Looking up the rest from reference TRBV19 and TRBJ2-3 gives the full variable domain: DGGITQSPKYLFRKEGQNVTLSCEQNLNHDAMYWYRQDPGQGLRLIYYSQIVNDFQKGDIAEGYSVSREKKESFPLTVTSAQKNPTAFYLCASSTGLADTQYFGPGTRLTVL.

V gene TRBV6-5 combines with J gene TRBJ1-1, with D perhaps matching TRBD1 (5 bases). Between the trimmed V and J ends, which lost 4 bases and 0 bases, there was a span of 12 bases. Germline V gives CDR1 MNHEY, CDR2 SVGAGI. The CDR3 covers 15 residues. The CDR3 DNA sequence: TGTGCCAGCAGTTTGTCGGGACCCATGAACACTGAAGCTTTCTTT. Its protein is CASSLSGPMNTEAFF.

The V gene is TRBV29-1, the J gene TRBJ2-1; D uncertain. The germline V gene encodes CDR1 SQVTM and CDR2 ANQGSEA. Trimming shortened V by 8 bases and J by 4 bases, and 9 bases separated the two germline ends. The CDR3 is 11 amino acids. CDR3 amino acids: CSLDLYNEQFF. CDR3 DNA: TGCAGCCTGGACCTTTACAATGAGCAGTTCTTC.

The V call is TRBV10-2, the J call TRBJ1-5, with unresolved D. The ends were cut back, 6 bases at V and 0 bases at J, with 6 bases in the middle. CDR1 is WSHSY and CDR2 is SAAADI in the germline V gene. The CDR3 length is 13 residues. The CDR3 nucleotides are TGCGCCAGCAGGGAAAATAGCAATCAGCCCCAGCATTTT. Translated: CASRENSNQPQHF.

As regards this clone: One junction end does not reproduce the germline sequence, and a read error may be involved. The J gene is TRBJ1-1, the V gene TRBV7-7; 8 nucleotides line up with TRBD1. Germline-derived CDR1 and CDR2 are SSHAT and FNYEAQ (reference sequence). The CDR3 loop spans 15 amino acids. DNA of the CDR3: TGTGCTAGCAGCACCACGGACAGGGATAACACTGAAGCTTTCTTT. Translating it yields CASSTTDRDNTEAFF.

The chain uses TRBV29-1 and TRBJ2-7, with D possibly being TRBD2 (7 bases). Trimming stripped 5 bases from V and 8 bases from J, with 16 bases between. The V gene's germline CDR1 is SQVTM and CDR2 ANQGSEA. This CDR3 is 12 amino acids long. CDR3 loop: CSVLDGGRKQYF. As DNA, the CDR3 is TGCAGCGTTCTTGACGGGGGGCGTAAGCAGTACTTC.

The V gene is TRBV6-5, the J gene TRBJ2-3, with TRBD2 matching over 11 bases. V was clipped by 4 bases and J by 2 bases; unmatched bases: 5. The germline V gene has CDR1 MNHEY and CDR2 SVGAGI. The CDR3 is made up of 16 amino acids. CDR3: CASSSNSGGDTDTQYF. CDR3 nucleotides: TGTGCCAGCAGTTCCAATAGCGGGGGGGACACAGATACGCAGTATTTT.

The J gene is TRBJ1-5, the V gene TRBV11-2; D unclear. V dropped 5 bases and J dropped 9 bases, with 14 bases sitting between them. CDR1 and CDR2 from the germline V gene are SGHAT and FQNNGV. The CDR3 runs 13 residues. CDR3 residues: CASSINGPRPQHF. The DNA for the CDR3 is TGTGCCAGCAGCATCAACGGCCCCAGGCCCCAGCATTTT.

The chain is built from TRBV19 and TRBJ2-1; 12 bases are a match to TRBD2. Germline V gene data show CDR1 as LNHDA and CDR2 as SQIVND (reference sequence). J gave up 8 bases and V 2 bases, and 1 base lay outside the gene matches. The CDR3 has 14 residues. The CDR3 protein is CASSILAGGDEQFF. DNA of the CDR3: TGTGCCAGTAGTATACTAGCGGGGGGGGATGAGCAGTTCTTC.

The chain links TRBV7-9 to TRBJ2-1; D ambiguous. CDR1 and CDR2 (germline): SEHNR, FQNEAQ (reference sequence). The CDR3 is made up of 11 amino acids. The V end was cut by 2 bases, the J end by 7 bases, with 3 bases between. DNA of the CDR3: TGTGCCAGCAGCTTACTAAATGAGCAGTTCTTC. Amino acids: CASSLLNEQFF.

The CDR3 loop reads CASSLKDISNTEAFF. In nucleotides, the CDR3 is TGTGCCAGCAGCTTAAAAGACATATCCAACACTGAAGCTTTCTTT. V and J are TRBV11-3 and TRBJ1-1, with D unclear. Germline V gene sequence: CDR1 SGHNT, CDR2 YENEEA. There are 15 residues in the CDR3. V shed 2 bases and J shed 2 bases, with 12 bases lying between them.

This clone was counted a single time. The gene calls are TRBV2 and TRBJ2-6; 8 positions match TRBD1. This CDR3 has 19 residues. The V and J ends lost 6 bases and 0 bases, in that order; junction bases with no gene match: 13. CDR1 and CDR2 from the germline V gene are SNHLY and FYNNEI. CDR3 nucleotides: TGTGCCAGCAGAAGACGGACAGGGCCTTCGAGCTCTGGGGCCAACGTCCTGACTTTC. Its translation: CASRRRTGPSSSGANVLTF.

V usage is TRBV4-1 and J usage is TRBJ1-2; a possible D gene is TRBD1 (5 bases). Per the germline V gene, CDR1 is MGHRA and CDR2 is YSYEKL. V shed 0 bases and J shed 8 bases, with 19 bases lying between them. This CDR3 region has 16 residues. CDR3 protein: CASSQESQGRTWGYTF. CDR3 DNA: TGCGCCAGCAGCCAAGAGTCCCAGGGTCGAACCTGGGGCTACACCTTC.

The rearrangement uses TRBV2 and TRBJ2-7; either TRBD1 or TRBD2 may supply D (5 bases each). Trimming shortened V by 6 bases and J by 5 bases, and 20 bases separated the two germline ends. The CDR3 sequence is 15 residues long. Germline CDR1 reads SNHLY; CDR2 reads FYNNEI. CDR3 protein: CASRGLRPRGNEQYF. The CDR3 DNA sequence: TGTGCCAGCAGGGGTTTACGGCCGAGGGGTAACGAGCAGTACTTC.

The rearrangement links TRBV7-3 to TRBJ2-1; possible D gene TRBD2, 5 bases. V was clipped by 2 bases and J by 5 bases, with 7 bases between them. Germline CDR1 is SGHTA and CDR2 is FQGTGA. The CDR3 contains 13 residues. Written as DNA, the CDR3 is TGTGCCAGCAGCTTAGCGAGGGACAATGAGCAGTTCTTC. It is translated as CASSLARDNEQFF.

This sequence joins TRBV5-1 and TRBJ2-5; D may be TRBD1 (6 bases). V was pared by 0 bases and J by 2 bases, with 11 bases between. The germline gives CDR1 SGHRS, CDR2 YFSETQ. This CDR3 spans 15 amino acids. In DNA form, the CDR3 reads TGCGCCAGCAGCTTGGAGGGACAACAACAAGAGACCCAGTACTTC. Its protein product is CASSLEGQQQETQYF.

The chain uses TRBV19 and TRBJ2-5; TRBD2 aligns across 8 bases. The CDR3 totals 15 residues. V dropped 4 bases and J dropped 4; count of bases not matched to a gene: 8. Germline CDR1 reads LNHDA; CDR2 reads SQIVND (reference sequence). The CDR3 loop reads CASSTIGGALETQYF. DNA for the CDR3: TGTGCCAGTAGTACGATCGGGGGGGCATTAGAGACCCAGTACTTC.

The J gene is TRBJ1-3, the V gene TRBV10-3; no firm D call. V was shortened by 2 bases and J by 0 bases, with 8 bases between the two germline ends. The CDR3 is 15 amino acids. The germline V gene encodes CDR1 ENHRY and CDR2 SYGVKD. In nucleotides, the CDR3 is TGTGCCATCAGTGAGCTGGAGAGCTCTGGAAACACCATATATTTT. This encodes CAISELESSGNTIYF.

The chain carries TRBV15 and TRBJ2-1; TRBD1 is a possible D gene (6 bases). V was clipped by 0 bases and J by 1 base, with 19 bases between them. CDR3 length equals 19 residues. Germline CDR1 and CDR2: LNHNV and YYDKDF (reference sequence). CDR3 region: CATSRDYSAGVTSYNEQFF. The DNA of the CDR3 is TGTGCCACCAGCAGAGATTATTCGGCAGGGGTGACGTCCTACAATGAGCAGTTCTTC.

The rearrangement links TRBV7-9 to TRBJ1-4; D may be TRBD1 (5 bases). The CDR3 spans 16 residues. CDR1 and CDR2 from the germline V gene are SEHNR and FQNEAQ (reference sequence). Trimming shortened V by 1 base and J by 1 base, and 10 bases separated the two germline ends. The CDR3 sequence: CASSLGETVTNEKLFF. As DNA, the CDR3 is TGTGCCAGCAGCTTAGGCGAGACAGTAACTAATGAAAAACTGTTTTTT.